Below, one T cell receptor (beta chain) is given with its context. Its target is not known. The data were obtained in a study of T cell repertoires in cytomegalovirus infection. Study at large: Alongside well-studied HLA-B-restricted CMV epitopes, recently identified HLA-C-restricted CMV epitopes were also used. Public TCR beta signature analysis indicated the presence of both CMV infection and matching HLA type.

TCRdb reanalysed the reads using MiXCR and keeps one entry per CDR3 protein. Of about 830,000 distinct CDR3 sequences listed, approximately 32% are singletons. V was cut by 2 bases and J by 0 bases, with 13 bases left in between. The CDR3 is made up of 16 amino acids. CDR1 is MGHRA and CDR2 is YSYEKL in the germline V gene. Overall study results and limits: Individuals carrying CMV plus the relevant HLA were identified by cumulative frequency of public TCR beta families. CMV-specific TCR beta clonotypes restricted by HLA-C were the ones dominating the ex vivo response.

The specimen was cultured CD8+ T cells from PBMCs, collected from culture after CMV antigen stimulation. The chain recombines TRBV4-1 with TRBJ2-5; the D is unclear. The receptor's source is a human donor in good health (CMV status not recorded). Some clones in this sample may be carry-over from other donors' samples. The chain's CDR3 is CASSQTWSSYQETQYF. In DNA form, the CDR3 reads TGCGCCAGCAGCCAAACGTGGAGTAGTTACCAAGAGACCCAGTACTTC.